This T cell receptor (beta chain) was retrieved from a study of cytomegalovirus exposure and HLA in healthy donors. Turning to the study itself: One earlier analysis, a look at around 180 million T cells, found approximately 120 million unique TCR beta sequences. Study-wide results and caveats: Immune exposure data for these donors was limited to CMV serostatus.

The PCR was carried out with 60 Vbeta primers and 13 Jbeta primers. Generated by immunoSEQ multiplex PCR, the TCRdb table keeps only in-frame clones and is missing some. The sample comprises about 91,000 clones, 55% to 65% of which are singletons, and about 2.3% rests with the top ten. To note about this clone: Its antigen is unidentified.

The source material was PBMCs. The TCR comes from a human donor in good health.

The CDR3 loop reads CASSQRGTPDTQYF. The CDR3 region has the DNA TGCGCCAGCAGCCAACGCGGGACTCCAGATACGCAGTATTTT. V and J are TRBV4-3 and TRBJ2-3; a weak D match, TRBD2 (6 bases). V lost 2 bases and J 4 bases, leaving 10 bases between the germline ends. CDR1 is LGHNA and CDR2 is YSLEER in the germline V gene. This CDR3 is 14 amino acids long.